A single sample is the source of the 20 T cell receptor beta chains below, sequenced in a study of cytomegalovirus exposure and HLA in healthy donors. Primers for the PCR totalled 60 Vbeta and 13 Jbeta. Only in-frame clones appear in the TCRdb table, and some are missing; sequencing was by immunoSEQ multiplex PCR. The sample has approximately 150,000 clones, 77% seen once. Specimen: PBMCs. These receptors were obtained from a woman in her 30s in good health and CMV-seronegative.

J is TRBJ2-7 and V is TRBV6-5; D might be TRBD1 (9 bases). CDR1 and CDR2 from the germline V gene are MNHEY and SVGAGI. Trimming pared 8 bases from V and 7 bases from J, leaving 21 bases between. The CDR3 has 14 amino acids. DNA for the CDR3: TGTGCCAGCCGCGGGGGGACAGGGTTAGGGGAGCAGTACTTC. As protein: CASRGGTGLGEQYF.

The V and J genes are TRBV4-3 and TRBJ2-6; the D gene is possibly TRBD1 (6 bases). Germline loops: CDR1 LGHNA, CDR2 YSLEER. The V gene lost 4 bases and the J gene lost 0 bases, with 10 bases spanning the gap. The CDR3 length is 16 residues. This CDR3 is CASSLRQVSGANVLTF. In DNA form, the CDR3 reads TGCGCCAGCAGCCTACGACAGGTCTCTGGGGCCAACGTCCTGACTTTC.

V is TRBV7-9 and J is TRBJ1-1, with 8 bases identical to TRBD1. Germline V gives CDR1 SEHNR, CDR2 FQNEAQ (reference sequence). The J segment lost 4 bases and the V segment lost 5 bases, leaving 6 bases of the junction unmatched. The CDR3 totals 14 residues. The CDR3 bases are TGTGCCAGCAGCCCATGGGACAGGAGCACTGAAGCTTTCTTT. It translates to CASSPWDRSTEAFF.

A note on this clone: This sample also contains other DNA sequences that code for the same CDR3. The chain combines TRBV10-1 with TRBJ2-1, with D hard to call. Trimming took off 3 bases at V and 8 bases at J, with 5 bases between the two ends. The germline V gene has CDR1 WNHNN and CDR2 SYGVQD (reference sequence). The CDR3 has 11 amino acids. CDR3 DNA sequence: TGCGCCAGCAGTGATGCGGATGAGCAGTTCTTC. This gives the protein CASSDADEQFF.

V gene TRBV5-4 combines with J gene TRBJ2-3; weak D call: TRBD2 (5 bases). The germline CDR1 and CDR2 sequences are SGHNT and YYREEE (reference sequence). The V gene lost 4 bases and the J gene lost 2 bases, with 14 bases spanning the gap. The CDR3 extends over 15 amino acids. CDR3 nucleotide sequence: TGTGCCAGCAGCCCCCAGAGCGGCCACACAGATACGCAGTATTTT. Its translation is CASSPQSGHTDTQYF.

The J gene is TRBJ2-5, the V gene TRBV7-9; tentative D call: TRBD1 (5 bases). This CDR3 contains 16 residues. Germline CDR1 reads SEHNR; CDR2 reads FQNEAQ (reference sequence). V gave up 3 bases and J gave up 1 base, with 15 bases separating them. CDR3 sequence (DNA): TGTGCCAGCAGCTTCATAAAGGGGCGCCCCCAAGAGACCCAGTACTTC. Translating gives CASSFIKGRPQETQYF.

This chain connects TRBV5-4 to TRBJ1-1, with 7 nucleotides matching TRBD1. The CDR3 consists of 14 residues. Germline values: CDR1 SGHNT, CDR2 YYREEE (reference sequence). V trimming: 4 bases; J trimming: 3 bases; junction bases outside the gene matches: 6. The CDR3 here is CASSRQGRDTEAFF. In DNA form, the CDR3 reads TGTGCCAGCAGCCGACAGGGAAGGGACACTGAAGCTTTCTTT. The entire variable domain, with the rest obtained from reference TRBV5-4 and TRBJ1-1, is as follows: ETGVTQSPTHLIKTRGQQVTLRCSSQSGHNTVSWYQQALGQGPQFIFQYYREEENGRGNFPPRFSGLQFPNYSSELNVNALELDDSALYLCASSRQGRDTEAFFGQGTRLTVV.

J is TRBJ1-1 and V is TRBV19; 8 nucleotides match TRBD1. The junction had 4 bases not matched to a gene; V was cut back by 3 bases and J by 1 base. Germline CDR1 and CDR2: LNHDA and SQIVND (reference sequence). This CDR3 region has 15 residues. The CDR3 DNA reads TGTGCCAGTAGTATTCAGGGGGCGCAGAACACTGAAGCTTTCTTT. It encodes CASSIQGAQNTEAFF. Together with reference TRBV19 and TRBJ1-1, the CDR3 gives the full variable domain: DGGITQSPKYLFRKEGQNVTLSCEQNLNHDAMYWYRQDPGQGLRLIYYSQIVNDFQKGDIAEGYSVSREKKESFPLTVTSAQKNPTAFYLCASSIQGAQNTEAFFGQGTRLTVV.

This clone came up a few times. The genes are TRBV28 and TRBJ2-5; D is perhaps TRBD1 (6 bases). The V end lost 4 bases, the J end lost 3 bases, and 12 bases lay between the germline ends. The germline V gene has CDR1 MDHEN and CDR2 SYDVKM. The CDR3 covers 14 residues. CDR3 residues: CASSSGTSKETQYF. In nucleotides, the CDR3 is TGTGCCAGCAGTTCCGGGACAAGTAAAGAGACCCAGTACTTC.

The chain links TRBV19 to TRBJ1-2; D unclear. V lost 4 bases and J lost 4, with 16 bases in between. CDR1 and CDR2 from the germline V gene are LNHDA and SQIVND (reference sequence). This CDR3 region has 15 residues. CDR3 DNA: TGTGCCAGTAGTAGAAAGACTCGAGAAGGCTATGGCTACACCTTC. It specifies CASSRKTREGYGYTF.

The J gene is TRBJ1-1, the V gene TRBV30; possible D gene TRBD1, 5 bases. V lost 5 bases and J 1 base, leaving 5 bases between the germline ends. The CDR3 extends over 11 amino acids. Germline V lookup: CDR1 GTSNPN, CDR2 SVGIG (reference sequence). In DNA form, the CDR3 reads TGTGCCTGGGACAGGAACACTGAAGCTTTCTTT. Its translation: CAWDRNTEAFF.

This clone was seen a handful of times. This rearrangement joins TRBV29-1 to TRBJ2-7, with D possibly TRBD1 on 6 matching bases. The CDR3 consists of 12 residues. The germline gives CDR1 SQVTM, CDR2 ANQGSEA. Trimming took 4 bases from V and 3 from J, leaving 10 bases between them. CDR3: CSVAGANYEQYF. CDR3 sequence (DNA): TGCAGCGTTGCAGGGGCGAACTACGAGCAGTACTTC.

This chain connects TRBV7-6 to TRBJ2-1; 9 bases are a match to TRBD2. The trim removed 4 bases at V and 4 bases at J, leaving 8 bases unmatched. The CDR3 totals 16 residues. Germline CDR1 reads SGHVS; CDR2 reads FNYEAQ. The CDR3 DNA is TGTGCCAGCAGCTCAGGACTAGCGCCAGAGTACAATGAGCAGTTCTTC. Its protein product is CASSSGLAPEYNEQFF.

The V call is TRBV9, the J call TRBJ1-2; TRBD1 matches at 8 bases. CDR3 length: 14 amino acids. Germline assignment: CDR1 SGDLS and CDR2 YYNGEE. V lost 4 bases and J lost 6; bases outside the gene matches: 8. CDR3 bases: TGTGCCAGCAGCTTCTTCGTGGGACAGGATGGCTACACCTTC. Translated, it gives CASSFFVGQDGYTF.

This clone was seen just once. CDR3 sequence: CASSLTGLAGVSEQYF. The DNA of the CDR3 is TGTGCCAGCAGTCTTACGGGACTAGCGGGAGTATCCGAGCAGTACTTC. V gene TRBV27 combines with J gene TRBJ2-7, with 14 bases fitting TRBD2. The V and J ends lost 5 bases and 6 bases, in that order; junction bases with no gene match: 9. Germline values: CDR1 MNHEY, CDR2 SMNVEV (reference sequence). The CDR3 length is 16 residues.

This clone was observed a few times. This chain joins TRBV2 and TRBJ2-7, with 7 bases that match TRBD1. The CDR3 loop spans 14 amino acids. The germline V gene encodes CDR1 SNHLY and CDR2 FYNNEI. Trimming removed 5 bases from V and 4 bases from J; junction bases left unmatched: 8. The CDR3 is CASSIRRQGYEQYF. CDR3 nucleotides: TGTGCCAGCAGTATAAGGAGACAGGGTTACGAGCAGTACTTC.

This clone occurred once. The J gene is TRBJ2-7, the V gene TRBV29-1; a possible D gene is TRBD1 (5 bases). Trimming took off 4 bases at V and 8 bases at J, with 15 bases between the two ends. Germline CDR1 SQVTM, CDR2 ANQGSEA. The CDR3 extends over 12 amino acids. CDR3 coding DNA: TGCAGCGTTGTTACAGGCGCTTATCAGCAGTACTTC. Amino acid sequence: CSVVTGAYQQYF.

The chain carries TRBV5-6 and TRBJ2-7; D is undetermined. The CDR3 spans 13 residues. V gave up 1 base and J gave up 3 bases, with 8 bases separating them. Germline assignment: CDR1 SGHDT and CDR2 YYEEEE. The CDR3 nucleotides read TGTGCCAGCAGCTTGCGCGGCGACTACGAGCAGTACTTC. Translation: CASSLRGDYEQYF.

This chain joins TRBV19 and TRBJ1-3, with no clear D. Trimming took 0 bases from V and 0 from J, leaving 6 bases between them. Germline V gene data show CDR1 as LNHDA and CDR2 as SQIVND (reference sequence). The CDR3 is made up of 15 amino acids. The CDR3 protein is CASSIDLNSGNTIYF. DNA for the CDR3: TGTGCCAGTAGTATAGATCTTAACTCTGGAAACACCATATATTTT.

V is TRBV18 and J is TRBJ2-2; tentatively, D is TRBD1 (5 bases). The CDR3 runs 15 residues. In germline, CDR1 is KGHSH, CDR2 LQKENI. V was trimmed by 2 bases and J by 3 bases, leaving 10 bases between them. CDR3 amino acids: CASSPRGRDTGELFF. The CDR3 nucleotides read TGTGCCAGCTCACCAAGAGGCAGGGACACCGGGGAGCTGTTTTTT.